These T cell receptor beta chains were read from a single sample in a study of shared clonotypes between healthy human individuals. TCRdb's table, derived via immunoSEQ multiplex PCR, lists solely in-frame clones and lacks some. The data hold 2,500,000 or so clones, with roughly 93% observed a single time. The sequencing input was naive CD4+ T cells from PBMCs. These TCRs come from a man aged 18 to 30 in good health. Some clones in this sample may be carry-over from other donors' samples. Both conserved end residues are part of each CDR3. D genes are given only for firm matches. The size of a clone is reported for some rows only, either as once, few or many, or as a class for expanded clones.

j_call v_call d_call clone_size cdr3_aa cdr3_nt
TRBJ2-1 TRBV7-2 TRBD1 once CASSSGQAYNEQFF TGTGCCAGCAGCTCGGGACAGGCCTACAATGAGCAGTTCTTC
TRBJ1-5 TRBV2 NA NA CASTEGGYSNQPQHF TGTGCCAGCACAGAGGGGGGTTATAGCAATCAGCCCCAGCATTTT
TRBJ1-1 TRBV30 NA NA CAWGRPGTGEAFF TGTGCCTGGGGACGACCAGGGACGGGTGAAGCTTTCTTT
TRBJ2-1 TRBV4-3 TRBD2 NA CASSQRDLGGREQFF TGCGCCAGCAGCCAAAGAGATCTTGGCGGGAGGGAGCAGTTCTTC
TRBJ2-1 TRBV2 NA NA CASRRNEQFF TGTGCCAGCCGACGGAATGAGCAGTTCTTC
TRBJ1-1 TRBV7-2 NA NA CASSTRTANTEAFF TGTGCCAGCAGCACCCGAACAGCGAACACTGAAGCTTTCTTT
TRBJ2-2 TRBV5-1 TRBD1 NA CASSTPGTGNTGELFF TGCGCCAGCAGTACTCCCGGGACAGGGAACACCGGGGAGCTGTTTTTT
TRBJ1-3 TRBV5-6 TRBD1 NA CASSRRGASSGNTIYF TGTGCCAGCAGCCGCAGGGGGGCTTCCTCTGGAAACACCATATATTTT
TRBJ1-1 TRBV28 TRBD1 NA CASTQGGTEAFF TGTGCCAGCACCCAGGGGGGGACTGAAGCTTTCTTT
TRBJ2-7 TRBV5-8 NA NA CASSLDHNYEQYF TGTGCCAGCAGCTTAGATCATAACTACGAGCAGTACTTC
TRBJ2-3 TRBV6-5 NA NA CASSNPRGEADTQYF TGTGCCAGCAGTAATCCCCGAGGGGAAGCAGATACGCAGTATTTT
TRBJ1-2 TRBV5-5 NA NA CASSLSLSFGQKLYGYTF TGTGCCAGCAGCCTGAGCTTGTCGTTTGGACAAAAACTTTATGGCTACACCTTC
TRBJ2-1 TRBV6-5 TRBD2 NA CASSYSGKVYNEQFF TGTGCCAGCAGTTACAGCGGGAAGGTCTACAATGAGCAGTTCTTC
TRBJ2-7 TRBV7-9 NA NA CASTPLAYEQYF TGTGCCAGCACCCCACTCGCGTACGAGCAGTACTTC
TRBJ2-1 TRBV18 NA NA CASSPPDGDWQFF TGTGCCAGCTCACCACCCGACGGTGACTGGCAGTTCTTC
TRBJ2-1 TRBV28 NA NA CASSFIPIMVRYNEQFF TGTGCCAGCAGTTTCATCCCCATCATGGTTAGGTACAATGAGCAGTTCTTC
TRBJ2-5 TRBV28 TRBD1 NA CASARTGQWIETQYF TGTGCCAGCGCCAGGACGGGACAGTGGATTGAGACCCAGTACTTC
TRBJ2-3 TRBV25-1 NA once CASRGTLRLADTQYF TGTGCCAGCAGAGGGACCCTACGTCTAGCAGATACGCAGTATTTT